This passage covers 23 T cell receptor beta chains from one sample sequenced in a study of blood T cell repertoires in COVID-19. Clones were sequenced by immunoSEQ multiplex PCR, and TCRdb holds only the in-frame ones, with some missing. The sample shows approximately 89,000 clones, over 70% of them seen only once. The specimen was peripheral blood. These receptors all stem from a man between 65 and 85 years old with acute or convalescent COVID-19.

The J gene is TRBJ1-6, the V gene TRBV10-3; TRBD1 might be the D (6 bases). The germline V gene has CDR1 ENHRY and CDR2 SYGVKD. With 7 bases removed from V and 9 bases from J, the gap between germline ends came to 16 bases. CDR3 length: 14 amino acids. CDR3 bases: TGTGCCATCAAGCCGGGGGGGCCCAGTTCACCCCTCCACTTT. Its protein is CAIKPGGPSSPLHF.

This clone has only a few counts. This sequence joins TRBV19 and TRBJ1-2; D remains unclear. The CDR3 runs 11 residues. Trimming left V 6 bases short and J 8 bases short, with 10 bases between. Germline CDR1 and CDR2: LNHDA and SQIVND (reference sequence). CDR3 DNA sequence: TGTGCCAGTAGCTCCCCGGGGGGCTACACCTTC. Translating it yields CASSSPGGYTF.

This clone was recorded once. This rearrangement joins TRBV15 to TRBJ2-2, with TRBD2 matching 15 bases. The germline gives CDR1 LNHNV, CDR2 YYDKDF (reference sequence). Losses at the gene ends were 1 base for V and 7 bases for J; bases not matched to a gene: 4. This CDR3 is 17 amino acids long. CDR3 coding DNA: TGTGCCACCAGCAGAGTCCCGGGACTAGCGGGAGGCGGGGAGCTGTTTTTT. This encodes CATSRVPGLAGGGELFF.

The chain recombines TRBV6-5 with TRBJ2-7; TRBD2 aligns across 12 bases. The CDR3 runs to 16 residues. V trimming: 0 bases; J trimming: 6 bases; junction bases outside the gene matches: 6. Per the germline V gene, CDR1 is MNHEY and CDR2 is SVGAGI. CDR3 DNA: TGTGCCAGCAGTTACTCCCCTAGCGGGAGGGCCCGCGAGCAGTACTTC. It specifies CASSYSPSGRAREQYF.

The J gene is TRBJ2-2, the V gene TRBV29-1; possible D gene TRBD2, 7 bases. V lost 6 bases to trimming and J lost 5 bases, with 19 bases between them. The CDR3 is 15 amino acids. Per germline, CDR1 SQVTM and CDR2 ANQGSEA. Written as DNA, the CDR3 is TGCAGCGTCCCGGCGGGGGCGGGATCAACCGGGGAGCTGTTTTTT. Translating it yields CSVPAGAGSTGELFF.

The chain joins TRBV25-1 to TRBJ2-1, with a possible D match to TRBD2 (6 bases). This CDR3 has 13 residues. Germline-derived CDR1 and CDR2 are MGHDK and SYGVNS. The germline V and J ends were trimmed by 7 bases and 10 bases, with 17 bases remaining between them. This CDR3 is CASTPPTGDEQFF. The CDR3 nucleotides read TGTGCCAGCACCCCGCCGACGGGAGACGAGCAGTTCTTC.

This clone has a handful of counts. The genes are TRBV30 and TRBJ1-5; D may be TRBD1 (6 bases). The ends were cut back, 1 base at V and 4 bases at J, with 8 bases in the middle. The germline CDR1 and CDR2 sequences are GTSNPN and SVGIG (reference sequence). This CDR3 spans 13 amino acids. In DNA, the CDR3 is TGTGCCTGGAGTGCGGGACAAAATCAGCCCCAGCATTTT. Amino acids: CAWSAGQNQPQHF. Combining the CDR3 with reference TRBV30 and TRBJ1-5 gives the whole variable domain SQTIHQWPATLVQPVGSPLSLECTVEGTSNPNLYWYRQAAGRGLQLLFYSVGIGQISSEVPQNLSASRPQDRQFILSSKKLLLSDSGFYLCAWSAGQNQPQHFGDGTRLSIL.

The rearrangement joins TRBV28 to TRBJ1-5; 10 bases map to TRBD1. V lost 2 bases and J lost 2; bases outside the gene matches: 6. CDR3 length equals 17 residues. Germline V gene data show CDR1 as MDHEN and CDR2 as SYDVKM. The CDR3 bases are TGTGCCAGCAGTTTAAGGGACAGGGGCGCCCGCAATCAGCCCCAGCATTTT. Its protein product is CASSLRDRGARNQPQHF.

The V call is TRBV28, the J call TRBJ2-7; D is uncertain. In germline, CDR1 is MDHEN, CDR2 SYDVKM. There are 12 residues in the CDR3. The V and J ends lost 8 bases and 4 bases respectively, with 12 bases between them. CDR3 sequence: CASQSRSYEQYF. The CDR3 bases are TGTGCCAGCCAAAGTCGCAGTTACGAGCAGTACTTC.

This clone appeared a few times. The chain employs TRBV18 and TRBJ1-5, with 7 bases matching TRBD1. CDR3 size: 12 residues. V trimming: 5 bases; J trimming: 12 bases; junction bases outside the gene matches: 7. CDR1 is KGHSH and CDR2 is LQKENI in the germline V gene. For the CDR3, the DNA is TGTGCCAGCTCAATCGACAGGGAGCGCCAGCATTTT. Residues: CASSIDRERQHF.

This chain joins TRBV28 and TRBJ2-1, with a tentative D call TRBD1 (6 bases). Trimming removed 4 bases at V and 0 bases at J, with 13 bases between. The CDR3 spans 16 residues. Germline CDR1 MDHEN, CDR2 SYDVKM. The CDR3 nucleotides are TGTGCCAGCAGTTCGCACCCCAGGGGCTCCTACAATGAGCAGTTCTTC. As protein: CASSSHPRGSYNEQFF.

This rearrangement joins TRBV24-1 to TRBJ2-3; 10 bases are a match to TRBD1. CDR3 size: 17 residues. The junction had 8 bases not matched to a gene; V was cut back by 3 bases and J by 3 bases. Looked up from germline, CDR1 is KGHDR and CDR2 is SFDVKD. The CDR3 bases are TGTGCCACCAGTGATCATACGGGACAGGGGAAGACAGATACGCAGTATTTT. It is translated as CATSDHTGQGKTDTQYF.

This clone was seen only once. The chain has TRBV19 and TRBJ1-2, with D hard to call. V was shortened by 5 bases and J by 8 bases, with 15 bases between the two germline ends. The CDR3 loop spans 13 amino acids. Germline CDR1 LNHDA, CDR2 SQIVND (reference sequence). In nucleotides, the CDR3 is TGTGCCAGTAGTCAGGAAGGAAAGTCCGGCTACACCTTC. Translation gives CASSQEGKSGYTF.

The chain has TRBV28 and TRBJ1-1, with TRBD1 identical over 11 bases. The CDR3 consists of 15 residues. CDR1 and CDR2 from the germline V gene are MDHEN and SYDVKM. After removal of 5 bases from V and 4 bases from J, the junction contained 6 bases not matched to a gene. In DNA form, the CDR3 reads TGTGCCAGCAGTCCTCCGGGACAGGGGGGCACTGAAGCTTTCTTT. Its protein product is CASSPPGQGGTEAFF.

This rearrangement joins TRBV13 to TRBJ1-6; 10 bases fit TRBD1. Germline CDR1 PRHDT, CDR2 FYEKMQ (reference sequence). V gave up 5 bases and J gave up 9 bases; unmatched junction bases: 4. This CDR3 contains 14 residues. The CDR3 DNA sequence: TGTGCCAGCAGCGTCGGGACAGGGGTTTCACCCCTCCACTTT. Its protein product is CASSVGTGVSPLHF.

The CDR3 bases are TGTGCCAGCAGCTTAGTAGGAAGGCAGAGAGCGGGAAACACCATATATTTT. Protein: CASSLVGRQRAGNTIYF. The chain combines TRBV7-8 with TRBJ1-3, with unresolved D. V was trimmed by 1 base and J by 4 bases, leaving 17 bases between them. Germline CDR1 SGHVS, CDR2 FQNEAQ. CDR3 size: 17 residues. Based on the CDR3 plus reference TRBV7-8 and TRBJ1-3, the full variable domain is GAGVSQSPRYKVAKRGQDVALRCDPISGHVSLFWYQQALGQGPEFLTYFQNEAQLDKSGLPSDRFFAERPEGSVSTLKIQRTQQEDSAVYLCASSLVGRQRAGNTIYFGEGSWLTVV.

V usage is TRBV9 and J usage is TRBJ2-3; the D gene is possibly TRBD2 (5 bases). From germline, CDR1 is SGDLS and CDR2 YYNGEE. The CDR3 spans 16 residues. The ends were cut back, 0 bases at V and 3 bases at J, with 14 bases in the middle. The chain's CDR3 is CASSVGSATGTDTQYF. The CDR3 DNA follows: TGTGCCAGCAGCGTAGGCAGCGCCACGGGAACAGATACGCAGTATTTT.

The chain uses TRBV5-5 and TRBJ1-3; the D is unclear. Germline V CDR1 and CDR2: SGHKS, YYEKEE (reference sequence). The CDR3 sequence is 13 residues long. V was trimmed by 5 bases and J by 0 bases, leaving 6 bases between them. The CDR3 region is CASSYNSGNTIYF. The CDR3 coding sequence is TGTGCCAGCAGTTATAACTCTGGAAACACCATATATTTT.

The chain carries TRBV6-5 and TRBJ2-7; D may be TRBD2 (5 bases). Germline CDR1 MNHEY, CDR2 SVGAGI. The V end lost 8 bases, the J end lost 2 bases, and 10 bases lay between the germline ends. CDR3 length equals 12 residues. CDR3 coding DNA: TGTGCCAGCGCGGGCGGAACCTACGAGCAGTACTTC. This translates into CASAGGTYEQYF.

V and J are TRBV28 and TRBJ1-4; 10 bases are shared with TRBD1. With V trimmed by 5 bases and J by 7 bases, 10 bases remained unmatched. The CDR3 length is 16 residues. Germline assignment: CDR1 MDHEN and CDR2 SYDVKM. Written as DNA, the CDR3 is TGTGCCAGCAGTCGACGACAGGGGGCGCTTCCTGAAAAACTGTTTTTT. As protein: CASSRRQGALPEKLFF.

The CDR3 DNA reads as TGCGCCAGCAGCTTGACTCAGGGAACGATATCACCCCTCCACTTT. Its protein product is CASSLTQGTISPLHF. The chain carries TRBV5-1 and TRBJ1-6; tentatively, D is TRBD1 (5 bases). Looked up from germline, CDR1 is SGHRS and CDR2 is YFSETQ. V was shortened by 1 base and J by 10 bases, with 15 bases between the two germline ends. CDR3 length: 15 amino acids.

This chain links TRBV18 with TRBJ1-1; maybe TRBD1 (5 bases). The CDR3 loop spans 15 amino acids. CDR1 KGHSH and CDR2 LQKENI come from the germline V gene. V dropped 3 bases and J dropped 0 bases, with 11 bases sitting between them. CDR3 in amino acids: CASSPDQGLNTEAFF. The CDR3 coding sequence is TGTGCCAGCTCACCGGACCAGGGTTTGAACACTGAAGCTTTCTTT.

The table lists this clone with many counts. The rearrangement joins TRBV19 to TRBJ1-2, with 12 bases identical to TRBD1. This CDR3 comprises 16 residues. Germline values: CDR1 LNHDA, CDR2 SQIVND (reference sequence). The trim removed 7 bases at V and 7 bases at J, leaving 13 bases unmatched. The CDR3: CASTLGRGQGAFGYTF. The CDR3 DNA follows: TGTGCCAGTACCCTCGGTCGGGGACAGGGGGCGTTTGGCTACACCTTC.